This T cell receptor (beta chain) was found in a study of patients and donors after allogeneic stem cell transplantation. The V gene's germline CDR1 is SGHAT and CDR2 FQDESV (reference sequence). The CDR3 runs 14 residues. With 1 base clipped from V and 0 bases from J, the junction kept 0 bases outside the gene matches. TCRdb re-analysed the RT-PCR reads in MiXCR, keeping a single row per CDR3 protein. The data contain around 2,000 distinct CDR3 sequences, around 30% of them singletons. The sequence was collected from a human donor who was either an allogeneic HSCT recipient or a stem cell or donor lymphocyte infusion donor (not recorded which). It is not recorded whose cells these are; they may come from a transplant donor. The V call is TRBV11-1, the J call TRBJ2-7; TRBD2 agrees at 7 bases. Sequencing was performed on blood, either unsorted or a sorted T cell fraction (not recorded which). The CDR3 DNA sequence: TGTGCCAGCAGCTTAGGGACTAGCTCCTACGAGCAGTACTTC. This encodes CASSLGTSSYEQYF.